The 4 T cell receptor beta chains below were found in one sample sequenced in a study of T cells after yellow fever vaccination. TCRdb used MiXCR to reprocess the 5' RACE reads, holding one entry per CDR3 protein. The data hold around 150,000 distinct CDR3 sequences, with under 7.5% observed a single time. The input for sequencing was CD4+ T cells sorted from PBMCs, taken around 5 days after the first yellow fever vaccination. The receptors were gathered from a man younger than 30 who received the YFV17D yellow fever vaccine.

This clonotype appeared a few times. V usage is TRBV6-1 and J usage is TRBJ1-6; D uncertain. The CDR3 sequence is 15 residues long. The germline V and J ends were trimmed by 6 bases and 7 bases, with 16 bases remaining between them. Germline CDR1 and CDR2: MNHNS and SASEGT. The CDR3 nucleotides read TGTGCCAGCAGGGGCGCGGCTGCATGGAATTCACCCCTCCACTTT. Translated, it gives CASRGAAAWNSPLHF.

In its sample, this clonotype was seen many times. This chain joins TRBV20-1 and TRBJ1-2; 9 bases map to TRBD1. The CDR3 has 14 residues. With V trimmed by 1 base and J by 3 bases, 3 bases remained unmatched. Per germline, CDR1 DFQATT and CDR2 SNEGSKA (reference sequence). CDR3 region: CSARADRGDYGYTF. The CDR3 bases are TGCAGTGCTAGAGCGGACAGGGGCGACTATGGCTACACCTTC.

The chain is built from TRBV5-1 and TRBJ2-5; D possibly uses TRBD1 or TRBD2 (5 bases each). The CDR3 extends over 13 amino acids. The V gene's germline CDR1 is SGHRS and CDR2 YFSETQ. Between the trimmed V and J ends, which lost 7 bases and 3 bases, there was a span of 13 bases. CDR3 region: CASLRDGEETQYF. CDR3 nucleotides: TGCGCCAGCCTAAGGGACGGCGAAGAGACCCAGTACTTC.

This clonotype was seen at least ten times. The chain joins TRBV12-3 or TRBV12-4 to TRBJ1-2; the D is unclear. The CDR3 runs to 12 residues. V lost 3 bases, J lost 5 bases, and 7 bases lay in between. The CDR3 nucleotides are TGTGCCAGCAGTTTTAATCCTTATGGCTACACCTTC. The encoded protein is CASSFNPYGYTF.